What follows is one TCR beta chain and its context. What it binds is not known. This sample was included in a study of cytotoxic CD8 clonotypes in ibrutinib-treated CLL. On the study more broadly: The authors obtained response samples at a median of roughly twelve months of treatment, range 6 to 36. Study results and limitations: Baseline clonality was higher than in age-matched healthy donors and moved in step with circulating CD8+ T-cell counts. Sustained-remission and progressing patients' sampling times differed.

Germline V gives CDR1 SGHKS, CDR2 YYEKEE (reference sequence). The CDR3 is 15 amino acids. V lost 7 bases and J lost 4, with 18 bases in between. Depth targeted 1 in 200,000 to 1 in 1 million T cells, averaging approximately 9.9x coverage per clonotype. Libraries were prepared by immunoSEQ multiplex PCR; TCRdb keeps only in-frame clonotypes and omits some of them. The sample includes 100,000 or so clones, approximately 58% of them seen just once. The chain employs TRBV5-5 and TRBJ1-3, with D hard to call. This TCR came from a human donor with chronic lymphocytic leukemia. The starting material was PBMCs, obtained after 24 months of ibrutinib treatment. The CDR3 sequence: CASRRTGSTGNTIYF. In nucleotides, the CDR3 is TGTGCCAGCCGTCGGACCGGATCTACCGGAAACACCATATATTTT.